The sequence of this T cell receptor (beta chain) was determined in a study of response to subunit inactivated influenza vaccine listed by TCRdb under 2018. With regard to the full study: The study used deep quantitative T cell receptor repertoire profiling to track responses to a trivalent subunit inactivated influenza vaccine. What the study reported, not specific to this receptor: It was suggested by the authors that each seasonal influenza vaccination may recruit only a limited number of new T cells.

Comment on this clonotype: Its specific antigen is unknown. Base qualities are not at hand, and no much larger clone is one base apart.

The library was obtained by RT-PCR. Sequenced on an Illumina HiSeq 2500. The raw public data were reprocessed by TCRdb itself: fastp quality trimming at Q25, MiXCR clonotype calling, in-frame beta chains only. Each CDR3 protein gets just one entry, which takes the most common genes and DNA from the rows behind it. Here the sample has approximately 490,000 distinct CDR3 sequences; around 7.7% occur a single time. 13% of the sample lies in the top ten. The CDR3 runs 11 residues from the cysteine to the phenylalanine. CDR3 DNA is the only sequence kept; it has 33 bases, read in frame from the first base. According to the germline V gene, CDR1 reads SQVTM and CDR2 reads ANQGSEA. V loses 4 bases, J loses 6 bases, and the germline ends lie 10 bases apart.

The clonotype comes from a man aged 50-75 years who received an inactivated influenza vaccine. Donor details come from another sample of the same person, matched by shared clones. The source was PBMCs from blood, collected less than 30 months after vaccination. The chain is made from TRBV29-1 and TRBJ2-7, with the D gene too uncertain to name. CDR3 loop: CSVGGRTEQYF. The DNA sequence is given as TGCAGCGTTGGCGGCAGGACCGAGCAGTACTTC.